This TCR beta chain emerged from a study of technical replicates of blood from a few donors. TCRdb keeps only in-frame clones here, not all; method: immunoSEQ multiplex PCR. The sample lists approximately 70,000 clones, 85% to 95% occurring once. The length of the CDR3 is 17 residues. V lost 4 bases, J lost 5 bases, and 9 bases stayed unmatched. In germline, CDR1 is SGDLS, CDR2 YYNGEE. V and J are TRBV9 and TRBJ2-1; 13 nucleotides align to TRBD2. The sequence was collected from a human donor in good health. Source material: T cells isolated from PBMCs. As DNA, the CDR3 is TGTGCCAGCAGCCCTACGGGACTAGCGGGAATCGACAATGAGCAGTTCTTC. Its translation is CASSPTGLAGIDNEQFF.